The present TCR beta chain was sequenced within a study of blood T cell repertoires in COVID-19. Assay used: immunoSEQ multiplex PCR; TCRdb lists only in-frame clones, some missing. The table records about 120,000 clones, about 78% of them present only once. The CDR3 totals 17 residues. Germline CDR1 is SGHRS and CDR2 is YFSETQ. The V gene end was trimmed by 0 bases and the J gene end by 1 base; junction bases not matched to a gene: 6. Input material: peripheral blood. This TCR was sampled from a man aged 70-80 years with acute or convalescent COVID-19. The J gene is TRBJ2-5, the V gene TRBV5-1; 10 nucleotides line up with TRBD1. CDR3 bases: TGCGCCAGCAGCTTGGCCGGGACAGGGGTGGCCCAAGAGACCCAGTACTTC. It translates to CASSLAGTGVAQETQYF.